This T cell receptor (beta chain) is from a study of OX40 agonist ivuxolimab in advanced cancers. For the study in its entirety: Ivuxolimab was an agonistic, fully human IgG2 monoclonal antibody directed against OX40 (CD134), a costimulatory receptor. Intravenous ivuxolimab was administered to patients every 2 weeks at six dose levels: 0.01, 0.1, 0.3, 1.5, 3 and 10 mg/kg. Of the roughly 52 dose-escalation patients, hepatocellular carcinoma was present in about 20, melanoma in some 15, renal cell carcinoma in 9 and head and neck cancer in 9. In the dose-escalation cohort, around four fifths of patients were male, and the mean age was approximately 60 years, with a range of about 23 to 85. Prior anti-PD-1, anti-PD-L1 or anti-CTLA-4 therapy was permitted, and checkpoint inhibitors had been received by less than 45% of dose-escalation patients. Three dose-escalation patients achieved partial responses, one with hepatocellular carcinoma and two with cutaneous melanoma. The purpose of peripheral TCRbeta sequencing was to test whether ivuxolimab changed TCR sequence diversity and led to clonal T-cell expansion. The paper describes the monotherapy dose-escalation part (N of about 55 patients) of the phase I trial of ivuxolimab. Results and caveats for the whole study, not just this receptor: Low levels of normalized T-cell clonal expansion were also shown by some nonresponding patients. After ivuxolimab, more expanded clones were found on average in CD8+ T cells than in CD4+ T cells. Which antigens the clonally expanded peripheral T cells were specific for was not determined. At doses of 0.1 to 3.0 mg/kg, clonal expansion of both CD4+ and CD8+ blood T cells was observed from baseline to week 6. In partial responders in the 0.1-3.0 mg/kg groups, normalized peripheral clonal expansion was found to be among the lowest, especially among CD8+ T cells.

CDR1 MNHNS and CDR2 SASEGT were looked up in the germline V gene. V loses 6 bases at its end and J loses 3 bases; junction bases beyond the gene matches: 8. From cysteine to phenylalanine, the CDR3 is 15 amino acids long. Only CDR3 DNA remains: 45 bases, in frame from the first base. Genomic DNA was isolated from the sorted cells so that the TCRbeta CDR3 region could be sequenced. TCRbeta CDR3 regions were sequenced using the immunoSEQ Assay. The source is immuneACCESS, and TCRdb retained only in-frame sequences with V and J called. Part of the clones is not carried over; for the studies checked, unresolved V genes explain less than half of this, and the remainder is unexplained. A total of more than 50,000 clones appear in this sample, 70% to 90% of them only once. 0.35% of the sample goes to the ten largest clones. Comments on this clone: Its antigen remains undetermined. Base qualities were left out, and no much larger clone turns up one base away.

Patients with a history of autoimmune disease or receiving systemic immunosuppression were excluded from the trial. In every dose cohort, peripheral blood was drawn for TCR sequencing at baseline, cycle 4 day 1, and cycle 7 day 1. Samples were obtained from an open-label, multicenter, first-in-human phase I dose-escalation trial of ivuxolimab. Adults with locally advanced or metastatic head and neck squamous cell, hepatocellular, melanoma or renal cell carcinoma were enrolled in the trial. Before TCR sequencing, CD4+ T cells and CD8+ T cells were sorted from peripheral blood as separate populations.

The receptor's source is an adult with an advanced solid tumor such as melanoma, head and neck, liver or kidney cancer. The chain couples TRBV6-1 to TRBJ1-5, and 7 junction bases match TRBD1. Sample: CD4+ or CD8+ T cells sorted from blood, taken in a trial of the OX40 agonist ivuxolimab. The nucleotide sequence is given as TGTGCCAGCAGCAGACAGGGAGGGGACAATCAGCCCCAGCATTTT. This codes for CASSRQGGDNQPQHF.